A selection of T cell receptor beta chains follows, all from one sample in a study of blood T cell repertoires in COVID-19. Sequencing used immunoSEQ multiplex PCR; TCRdb keeps in-frame clones, though not all of them. The sample holds some 290,000 clones, nearly 90% seen once. Sequenced material: peripheral blood. The receptor source for this set is a woman between 35 and 50 years old with COVID-19, enrolled during active disease. CDR3s include the opening cysteine and the closing phenylalanine or tryptophan. Fields, in order: clone size, V gene, J gene, D gene, CDR3 DNA, CDR3 protein. The D gene is left open where the match is weak. Size is omitted from some rows. Given values are once, few, many or a class for expanded clones.

clone_size: NA; v_call: TRBV7-2; j_call: TRBJ2-3; d_call: TRBD2; cdr3_nt: TGTGCCAGCAGCTCCCTAGCGGGAGGGGCAGATACGCAGTATTTT; cdr3_aa: CASSSLAGGADTQYF
clone_size: NA; v_call: TRBV27; j_call: TRBJ1-6; d_call: NA; cdr3_nt: TGTGCCAGCCGTACAGGGAACATCTATAATTCACCCCTCCACTTT; cdr3_aa: CASRTGNIYNSPLHF
clone_size: NA; v_call: TRBV2; j_call: TRBJ2-5; d_call: NA; cdr3_nt: TGTGCCAGCATGCCGGGAACCCAAGAGACCCAGTACTTC; cdr3_aa: CASMPGTQETQYF
clone_size: NA; v_call: TRBV11-3; j_call: TRBJ2-5; d_call: TRBD2; cdr3_nt: TGTGCCAGCAGCCCGGGACTAGCGGGAATGGAGACCCAGTACTTC; cdr3_aa: CASSPGLAGMETQYF
clone_size: NA; v_call: TRBV7-3; j_call: TRBJ2-3; d_call: TRBD1; cdr3_nt: TGTGCCAGCAGCCCTCAAAGGGGGCCTAGCACAGATACGCAGTATTTT; cdr3_aa: CASSPQRGPSTDTQYF
clone_size: NA; v_call: TRBV28; j_call: TRBJ1-1; d_call: NA; cdr3_nt: TGTGCCAGCAGTTCAACAGGGCCGTGGGCTGAAGCTTTCTTT; cdr3_aa: CASSSTGPWAEAFF
clone_size: NA; v_call: TRBV28; j_call: TRBJ1-1; d_call: NA; cdr3_nt: TGTGCCAGCAACGTTCCACGAGGGAGGTACACTGAAGCTTTCTTT; cdr3_aa: CASNVPRGRYTEAFF
clone_size: few; v_call: TRBV10-1; j_call: TRBJ1-6; d_call: TRBD1; cdr3_nt: TGCGCCAGCAGTCCCCCGGACAGGGGGTGGAGATCACCCCTCCACTTT; cdr3_aa: CASSPPDRGWRSPLHF
clone_size: NA; v_call: TRBV14; j_call: TRBJ1-2; d_call: NA; cdr3_nt: TGTGCCAGCAGCCACCACGACACAGGGTTTGTCTATGGCTACACCTTC; cdr3_aa: CASSHHDTGFVYGYTF
clone_size: NA; v_call: TRBV7-9; j_call: TRBJ1-5; d_call: NA; cdr3_nt: TGTGCCAGCAGCTTCGAGGGTCCTCCCAATCAGCCCCAGCATTTT; cdr3_aa: CASSFEGPPNQPQHF
clone_size: NA; v_call: TRBV3-1/TRBV3-2; j_call: TRBJ2-7; d_call: TRBD1; cdr3_nt: TGTGCCAGCAGCACGGTTAAGATCGTCTTCGGGACAGAGGGGCGATACGAGCAGTACTTC; cdr3_aa: CASSTVKIVFGTEGRYEQYF
clone_size: NA; v_call: TRBV4-3; j_call: TRBJ1-1; d_call: NA; cdr3_nt: TGCGCCAGCAGCCAAGTCACAAGGGGCACTGAAGCTTTCTTT; cdr3_aa: CASSQVTRGTEAFF
clone_size: NA; v_call: TRBV10-3; j_call: TRBJ1-1; d_call: TRBD1; cdr3_nt: TGTGCCTCCAGGGTCAGGGGGCTCATGAACACTGAAGCTTTCTTT; cdr3_aa: CASRVRGLMNTEAFF
clone_size: NA; v_call: TRBV4-3; j_call: TRBJ2-1; d_call: TRBD2; cdr3_nt: TGCGCCAGCAGCCAAGAAGTAGCGGGGGCCTACAATGAGCAGTTCTTC; cdr3_aa: CASSQEVAGAYNEQFF
clone_size: few; v_call: TRBV12-3/TRBV12-4; j_call: TRBJ1-1; d_call: TRBD1; cdr3_nt: TGTGCCAGCACCCTACAGGGGTACGCTGAAGCTTTCTTT; cdr3_aa: CASTLQGYAEAFF
clone_size: NA; v_call: TRBV16; j_call: TRBJ1-1; d_call: NA; cdr3_nt: TGTGCCAGCAGCCAATCGTCAGGGTTTTGGACTGAAGCTTTCTTT; cdr3_aa: CASSQSSGFWTEAFF
clone_size: NA; v_call: TRBV29-1; j_call: TRBJ2-1; d_call: TRBD1; cdr3_nt: TGCAGCGTTGGACAGGGGGTCAAAGTGGATGAGCAGTTCTTC; cdr3_aa: CSVGQGVKVDEQFF
clone_size: NA; v_call: TRBV6-6; j_call: TRBJ2-3; d_call: TRBD2; cdr3_nt: TGTGCCAGCAGGGCTAGCGGGATACCAGATACGCAGTATTTT; cdr3_aa: CASRASGIPDTQYF
clone_size: NA; v_call: TRBV9; j_call: TRBJ2-1; d_call: NA; cdr3_nt: TGTGCCAGCAGCGCCTATCACAATGAGCAGTTCTTC; cdr3_aa: CASSAYHNEQFF